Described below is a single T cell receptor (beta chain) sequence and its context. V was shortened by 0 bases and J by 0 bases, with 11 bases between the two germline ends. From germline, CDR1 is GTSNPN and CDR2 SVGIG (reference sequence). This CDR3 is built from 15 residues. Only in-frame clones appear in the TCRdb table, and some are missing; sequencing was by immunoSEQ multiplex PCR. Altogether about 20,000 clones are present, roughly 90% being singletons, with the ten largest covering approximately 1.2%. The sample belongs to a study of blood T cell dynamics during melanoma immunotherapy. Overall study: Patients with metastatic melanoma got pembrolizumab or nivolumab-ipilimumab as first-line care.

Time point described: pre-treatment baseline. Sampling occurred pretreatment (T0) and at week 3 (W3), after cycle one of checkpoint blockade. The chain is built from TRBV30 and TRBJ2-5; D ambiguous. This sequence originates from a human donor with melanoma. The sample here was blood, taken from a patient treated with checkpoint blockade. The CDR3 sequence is CAWSVEWGNQETQYF. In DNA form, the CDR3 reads TGTGCCTGGAGTGTAGAATGGGGAAACCAAGAGACCCAGTACTTC.